The 7 T cell receptor beta chains below come from one sample, sequenced in a study of OX40 agonist ivuxolimab in advanced cancers. Profiled with immunoSEQ multiplex PCR; TCRdb holds only in-frame clones, not every one. The top ten hold less than 6% of the sample, which has approximately 70,000 clones, about nine tenths seen once. The sequenced sample was CD4+ or CD8+ T cells sorted from blood, obtained in a trial of the OX40 agonist ivuxolimab. These receptors all come from an adult with an advanced solid tumor such as melanoma, head and neck, liver or kidney cancer.

V usage is TRBV19 and J usage is TRBJ2-7, with a weak D call TRBD2 (7 bases). Trimming removed 6 bases at V and 3 bases at J, with 18 bases between. Germline CDR1 reads LNHDA; CDR2 reads SQIVND (reference sequence). This CDR3 contains 15 residues. Written as DNA, the CDR3 is TGTGCCAGTAGGTTAGGGGGAGGGTCGTTCTACGAGCAGTACTTC. It yields the protein CASRLGGGSFYEQYF.

The J gene is TRBJ1-2, the V gene TRBV4-3, with D unresolved. The CDR3 spans 16 residues. Trimming removed 0 bases at V and 6 bases at J, with 17 bases between. From germline, CDR1 is LGHNA and CDR2 YSLEER. The CDR3 DNA sequence: TGCGCCAGCAGCCAAGATGAATCGCTGATCTTAGATGGCTACACCTTC. This translates into CASSQDESLILDGYTF.

The rearrangement joins TRBV29-1 to TRBJ2-7, with D perhaps TRBD1 or TRBD2 (6 bases each). The CDR3 extends over 15 amino acids. Germline values: CDR1 SQVTM, CDR2 ANQGSEA. With 3 bases removed from V and 5 bases from J, the gap between germline ends came to 20 bases. The CDR3 region is CSVEWGAGGTHEQYF. The CDR3 coding sequence is TGCAGCGTTGAGTGGGGGGCAGGCGGGACCCACGAGCAGTACTTC.

The chain couples TRBV11-2 to TRBJ1-1, with D unclear. CDR3 length: 12 residues. Trimming took off 2 bases at V and 6 bases at J, with 7 bases between the two ends. CDR1 is SGHAT and CDR2 is FQNNGV in the germline V gene. CDR3 sequence reads: CASSLYGPEAFF. The CDR3 bases are TGTGCCAGCAGCTTATACGGTCCTGAAGCTTTCTTT.

V usage is TRBV4-1 and J usage is TRBJ2-2; D unclear. The ends were cut back, 0 bases at V and 6 bases at J, with 8 bases in the middle. Germline loops: CDR1 MGHRA, CDR2 YSYEKL. The CDR3 loop spans 14 amino acids. The CDR3 region has the DNA TGCGCCAGCAGCCAAGATAGGCCGGCCGGGGAGCTGTTTTTT. It codes for CASSQDRPAGELFF.

The V gene is TRBV7-9, the J gene TRBJ2-1; 11 bases fit TRBD2. This CDR3 has 16 amino acids. Germline V gene data show CDR1 as SEHNR and CDR2 as FQNEAQ (reference sequence). V dropped 3 bases and J dropped 0; count of bases not matched to a gene: 1. The CDR3 nucleotides are TGTGCCAGCAGCTTTGGACTAGCGGGCTCCTACAATGAGCAGTTCTTC. Translation gives CASSFGLAGSYNEQFF.

The CDR3 DNA reads TGTGCCAGCAGGGGGGGGGCTGCGGCTGAGCAGTTCTTC. It encodes CASRGGAAAEQFF. V gene TRBV27 combines with J gene TRBJ2-1; possible D gene TRBD2, 7 bases. The germline V gene has CDR1 MNHEY and CDR2 SMNVEV (reference sequence). CDR3 length equals 13 residues. The V end lost 6 bases, the J end lost 9 bases, and 15 bases lay between the germline ends.